The rows below give T cell receptor beta chains drawn from one sample of a study of spatial heterogeneity in lung cancer. TCRdb re-called the 5' RACE reads with MiXCR, one entry per CDR3 protein. The sample has about 94,000 distinct CDR3 sequences; approximately 20% are singletons. The input for sequencing was PBMCs, taken at follow-up. The receptors were sampled from a male donor with early-stage non-small cell lung cancer. Both conserved end residues are part of each CDR3. A D gene is named only where the DNA matches it firmly. Only some rows state a clone size, as once, few, many or a class for expanded clones.

>many|TRBD1|TRBJ2-7|TRBV5-6
TGTGCCAGCAGCTTTACAGGGGGCTACGAGCAGTACTTC
CASSFTGGYEQYF
>few|TRBD1|TRBJ2-5|TRBV25-1
TGTGCCAGCAGTGATTCGGGGACAGGGCAGACCCAGTACTTC
CASSDSGTGQTQYF
>few|TRBD2|TRBJ2-2|TRBV7-8
TGTGCCAGCGCGAGGGGAGCGGGGGCCTACACCGGGGAGCTGTTTTTT
CASARGAGAYTGELFF
>NA|TRBD2|TRBJ2-1|TRBV6-2/TRBV6-3
TGTGCCAGCAGGAGCGGGGGGGCCGGATCAGATGAGCAGTTCTTC
CASRSGGAGSDEQFF
>NA|NA|TRBJ2-7|TRBV5-6
TGTGCCAGCAGCTTGGATGTTTCCAACGAGCAGTACTTC
CASSLDVSNEQYF
>NA|NA|TRBJ1-5|TRBV20-1
TGCAGTGCCAGCGGTCCTGGGTATAGCAATCAGCCCCAGCATTTT
CSASGPGYSNQPQHF
>NA|TRBD2|TRBJ2-1|TRBV20-1
TGCAGTGCTAGAATGGCTAGCGGGAGCTCCTACAATGAGCAGTTCTTC
CSARMASGSSYNEQFF
>few|NA|TRBJ1-4|TRBV6-1
TGTGCCAGCAGCGAAAAAGCTGCCGGGACGGCCGGAGAAAAACTGTTTTTT
CASSEKAAGTAGEKLFF
>few|NA|TRBJ1-2|TRBV29-1
TGCAGCGTTGATTCAGATTTTGGCTCTGAAAGGCGTGGCTACACCTTC
CSVDSDFGSERRGYTF
>NA|NA|TRBJ1-2|TRBV4-3
TGCGCCAGCAGCCAAGTAGGGGGGGCCAACTATGGCTACACCTTC
CASSQVGGANYGYTF
>NA|TRBD2|TRBJ2-3|TRBV4-1
TGCGCCAGCAGCCAACCTCATCCGGGACTAGCGGGGGGGGGCACAGATACGCAGTATTTT
CASSQPHPGLAGGGTDTQYF
>few|NA|TRBJ1-2|TRBV7-2
TGTGCCAGCAGCTCCGGGTACGGCTACACCTTC
CASSSGYGYTF
>NA|NA|TRBJ1-2|TRBV3-1
TGTGCCAGCAGCCAGCTCGCCGACTATGGCTACACCTTC
CASSQLADYGYTF
>NA|NA|TRBJ2-6|TRBV2
TGTGCCAGCAGTGGCTTCGACAGCTCTGGGGCCAACGTCCTGACTTTC
CASSGFDSSGANVLTF
>NA|NA|TRBJ1-2|TRBV9
TGTGCCAGCAGCGTTTCCGGGATGGGCTACACCTTC
CASSVSGMGYTF
>few|TRBD1|TRBJ2-3|TRBV28
TGTGCCAGCAGTTTATGGGGACAGGGGCTGGATACGCAGTATTTT
CASSLWGQGLDTQYF
>few|TRBD1|TRBJ2-2|TRBV19
TGTGCCAGTAGCGTCGGGACAGGGGTCCCCGGGGAGCTGTTTTTT
CASSVGTGVPGELFF
>NA|NA|TRBJ2-5|TRBV5-1
TGCGCCAGCAGCATTGGACCCCCCACAGAGACCCAGTACTTC
CASSIGPPTETQYF
>few|NA|TRBJ2-1|TRBV20-1
TGCAGTGCTAGTCCGGGATCTTTGGGCAATGAGCAGTTCTTC
CSASPGSLGNEQFF
>many|NA|TRBJ2-3|TRBV6-2/TRBV6-3
TGTGCCAGCAGACCTCGGGGGGCAGCCACAGATACGCAGTATTTT
CASRPRGAATDTQYF
>NA|NA|TRBJ2-3|TRBV29-1
TGCAGCGTTGTCGGACAGTCCACAGATACGCAGTATTTT
CSVVGQSTDTQYF
>many|NA|TRBJ2-3|TRBV11-2
TGTGCCAGCAGCTTGACAGATACGCAGTATTTT
CASSLTDTQYF
>few|NA|TRBJ2-3|TRBV12-3/TRBV12-4
TGTGCCAGCAGCCCTCAGTTACTGGAAGATACGCAGTATTTT
CASSPQLLEDTQYF
>few|NA|TRBJ1-5|TRBV12-3/TRBV12-4
TGTGCCAGCAGTTCCGGGAACGCTAATACTCAGCCCCAGCATTTT
CASSSGNANTQPQHF
>few|TRBD2|TRBJ2-1|TRBV20-1
TGCAGTGCTAGGGTTGCGTCGGGGGGCTCCTACAATGAGCAGTTCTTC
CSARVASGGSYNEQFF